This T cell receptor beta chain derives from a study of CD8 T cells in Susac syndrome. The CDR3 runs to 16 residues. Germline trimming cut 6 bases from V and 1 base from J; bases unmatched to any gene: 10. Germline V gene lookup returns CDR1 LGHNT and CDR2 FRNRAP. Random hexamers served to reverse transcribe roughly 0.45 to 1 ug RNA. One entry per CDR3 protein results from TCRdb running MiXCR on the immunoSEQ multiplex PCR reads. Counted here are 400,000 or so distinct CDR3 sequences, approximately 89% occurring once; the ten biggest clones make up approximately 0.11%. Sequencing of TCR beta was carried out in blood CD8+ and CD4+ T cells.

Sequenced: CD8+ T cells from PBMCs. This chain uses TRBV12-5 with TRBJ1-1; TRBD1 agrees at 8 bases. This TCR was sampled from a human donor with multiple sclerosis. The CDR3 DNA is TGTGCTAGTGGCAGGACAGGGACGGAGACGAACACTGAAGCTTTCTTT. Translated, it gives CASGRTGTETNTEAFF. The whole variable domain, remainder taken from reference TRBV12-5 and TRBJ1-1, is DARVTQTPRHKVTEMGQEVTMRCQPILGHNTVFWYRQTMMQGLELLAYFRNRAPLDDSGMPKDRFSAEMPDATLATLKIQPSEPRDSAVYFCASGRTGTETNTEAFFGQGTRLTVV.